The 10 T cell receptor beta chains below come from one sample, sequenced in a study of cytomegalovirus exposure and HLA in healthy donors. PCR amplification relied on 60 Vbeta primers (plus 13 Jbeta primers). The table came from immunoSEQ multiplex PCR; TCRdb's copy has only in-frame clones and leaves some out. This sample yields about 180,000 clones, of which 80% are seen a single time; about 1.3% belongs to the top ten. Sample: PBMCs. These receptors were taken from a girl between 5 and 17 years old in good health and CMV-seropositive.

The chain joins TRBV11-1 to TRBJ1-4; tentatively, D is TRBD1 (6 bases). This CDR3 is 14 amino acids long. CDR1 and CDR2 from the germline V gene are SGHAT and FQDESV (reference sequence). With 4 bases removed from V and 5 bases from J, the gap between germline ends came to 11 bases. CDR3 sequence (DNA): TGTGCCAGCAGCTCCGGACAGCCCAATGAAAAACTGTTTTTT. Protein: CASSSGQPNEKLFF.

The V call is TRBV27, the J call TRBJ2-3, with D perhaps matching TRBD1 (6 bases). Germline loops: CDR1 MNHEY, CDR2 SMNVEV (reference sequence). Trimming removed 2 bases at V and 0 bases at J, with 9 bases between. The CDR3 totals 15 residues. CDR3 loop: CASSLQGISTDTQYF. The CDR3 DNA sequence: TGTGCCAGCAGTTTACAGGGGATCAGCACAGATACGCAGTATTTT.

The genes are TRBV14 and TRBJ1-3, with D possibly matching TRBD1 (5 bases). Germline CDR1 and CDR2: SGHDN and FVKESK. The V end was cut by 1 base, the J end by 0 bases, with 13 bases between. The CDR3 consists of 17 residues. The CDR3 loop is CASSQGQFITSGNTIYF. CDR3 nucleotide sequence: TGTGCCAGCAGCCAAGGACAGTTTATTACCTCTGGAAACACCATATATTTT. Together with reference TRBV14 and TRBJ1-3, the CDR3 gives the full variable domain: EAGVTQFPSHSVIEKGQTVTLRCDPISGHDNLYWYRRVMGKEIKFLLHFVKESKQDESGMPNNRFLAERTGGTYSTLKVQPAELEDSGVYFCASSQGQFITSGNTIYFGEGSWLTVV.

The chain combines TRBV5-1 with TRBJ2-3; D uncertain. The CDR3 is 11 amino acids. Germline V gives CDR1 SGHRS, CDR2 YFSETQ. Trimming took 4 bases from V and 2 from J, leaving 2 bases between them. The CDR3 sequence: CASSLTDTQYF. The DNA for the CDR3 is TGCGCCAGCAGCCTCACAGATACGCAGTATTTT.

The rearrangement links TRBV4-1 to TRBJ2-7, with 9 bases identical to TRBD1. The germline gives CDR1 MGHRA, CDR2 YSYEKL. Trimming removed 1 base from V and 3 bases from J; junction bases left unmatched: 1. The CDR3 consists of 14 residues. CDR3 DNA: TGCGCCAGCAGCCAAGTGGGACAGGGCTACGAGCAGTACTTC. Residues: CASSQVGQGYEQYF.

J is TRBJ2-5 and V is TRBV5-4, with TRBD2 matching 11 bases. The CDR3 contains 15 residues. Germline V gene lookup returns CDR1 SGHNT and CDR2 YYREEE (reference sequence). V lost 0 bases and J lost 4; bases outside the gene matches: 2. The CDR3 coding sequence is TGTGCCAGCAGCTTGGCCCTAGCGGGAGGAGAGACCCAGTACTTC. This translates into CASSLALAGGETQYF.

The CDR3 reads CASSPRPKEGTGELFF. Here the CDR3 DNA reads TGCGCCAGCAGCCCAAGACCGAAGGAGGGGACCGGGGAGCTGTTTTTT. The genes are TRBV5-1 and TRBJ2-2; a weak D match, TRBD2 (6 bases). The CDR3 runs to 16 residues. Between the trimmed V and J ends, which lost 4 bases and 5 bases, there was a span of 18 bases. Germline CDR1 and CDR2: SGHRS and YFSETQ.

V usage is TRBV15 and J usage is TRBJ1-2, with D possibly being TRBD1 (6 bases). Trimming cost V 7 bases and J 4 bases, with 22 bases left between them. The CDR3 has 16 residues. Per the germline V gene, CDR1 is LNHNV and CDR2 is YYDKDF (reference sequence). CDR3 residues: CATTPEGGDHSYGYTF. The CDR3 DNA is TGTGCCACCACTCCAGAGGGGGGGGACCACTCCTATGGCTACACCTTC.

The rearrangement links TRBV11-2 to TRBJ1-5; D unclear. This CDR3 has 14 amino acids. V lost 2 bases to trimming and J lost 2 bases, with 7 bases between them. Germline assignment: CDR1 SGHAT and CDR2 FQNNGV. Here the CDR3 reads CASSLNGGNQPQHF. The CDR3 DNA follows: TGTGCCAGCAGCTTAAATGGAGGCAATCAGCCCCAGCATTTT.

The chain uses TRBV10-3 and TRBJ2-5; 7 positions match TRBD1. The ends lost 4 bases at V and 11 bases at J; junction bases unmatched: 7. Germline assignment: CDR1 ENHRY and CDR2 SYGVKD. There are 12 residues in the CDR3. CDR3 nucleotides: TGTGCCATCAGTGTACAGGACAGGCAGCAGTACTTC. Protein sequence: CAISVQDRQQYF.